Each of the 29 T cell receptor beta chains below was sequenced from the same sample in a study of PD-L1 blockade in urothelial cancer. Sequencing used immunoSEQ multiplex PCR; TCRdb keeps in-frame clones, though not all of them. The sample lists about 120,000 clones, approximately 90% occurring once. Documented time point: peripheral blood 6 weeks after treatment start. Sequences were derived from PBMCs, sampled around atezolizumab (anti-PD-L1) treatment. These receptor sequences come from a man in his 60s with urothelial cancer.

The J gene is TRBJ2-3, the V gene TRBV5-1; 7 positions agree with TRBD1. Per the germline V gene, CDR1 is SGHRS and CDR2 is YFSETQ. The CDR3 totals 16 residues. The V segment lost 0 bases and the J segment 2 bases; nucleotides outside the gene matches: 6. CDR3 coding DNA: TGCGCCAGCAGCTTGGACCCGGGACAGACCACAGATACGCAGTATTTT. It is translated as CASSLDPGQTTDTQYF.

The chain is built from TRBV7-6 and TRBJ2-7, with TRBD2 identical over 9 bases. The CDR3 sequence is 14 residues long. V gave up 5 bases and J gave up 2 bases; unmatched junction bases: 4. The germline gives CDR1 SGHVS, CDR2 FNYEAQ. The chain's CDR3 is CASSPSGTAYEQYF. CDR3 nucleotide sequence: TGTGCCAGCAGCCCTAGCGGGACTGCCTACGAGCAGTACTTC.

The chain has TRBV9 and TRBJ2-2; 7 nucleotides align to TRBD1. Germline CDR1 and CDR2: SGDLS and YYNGEE. The CDR3 is made up of 15 amino acids. With 2 bases clipped from V and 5 bases from J, the junction kept 6 bases outside the gene matches. CDR3 in DNA: TGTGCCAGCAGCGTTCAACAGGGGAGAACCGGGGAGCTGTTTTTT. Protein sequence: CASSVQQGRTGELFF.

The J gene is TRBJ1-4, the V gene TRBV2, with 8 bases aligning to TRBD1. Germline lookup yields CDR1 SNHLY and CDR2 FYNNEI. This CDR3 comprises 12 residues. With 5 bases clipped from V and 8 bases from J, the junction kept 1 base outside the gene matches. The CDR3, as DNA: TGTGCCAGCAGTACAGGGGGGGAAAAACTGTTTTTT. It yields the protein CASSTGGEKLFF.

This chain uses TRBV10-3 with TRBJ2-1, with 7 bases fitting TRBD1. Germline assignment: CDR1 ENHRY and CDR2 SYGVKD. Trimming at V came to 2 bases and at J to 13 bases, leaving 5 bases not matched to a gene. CDR3 length equals 12 residues. CDR3 sequence (DNA): TGTGCCATCAGTGAGCGGGACAGCGTCCAGTTCTTC. Translation: CAISERDSVQFF.

The chain combines TRBV19 with TRBJ2-3; TRBD2 is a possible D gene (6 bases). The germline V and J ends were trimmed by 5 bases and 2 bases, with 23 bases remaining between them. Germline assignment: CDR1 LNHDA and CDR2 SQIVND (reference sequence). The CDR3 sequence is 18 residues long. The CDR3 sequence: CASSAARAAGPPTDTQYF. The CDR3 bases are TGTGCCAGTAGTGCCGCCCGGGCCGCGGGGCCGCCCACAGATACGCAGTATTTT.

The J gene is TRBJ1-2, the V gene TRBV21-1; TRBD1, the table's D call, lacks a check against the DNA. TRBV21-1 is a pseudogene segment. The CDR3 length is 16 residues. This CDR3 reads CASSSQTGAVNYGYTF. In DNA form, the CDR3 reads TGTGCCAGCAGCTCCCAAACAGGGGCGGTTAACTATGGCTACACCTTC.

This rearrangement joins TRBV6-5 to TRBJ2-5; 8 nucleotides match TRBD2. The CDR3 has 14 amino acids. The V gene end was trimmed by 5 bases and the J gene end by 5 bases; junction bases not matched to a gene: 7. The germline gives CDR1 MNHEY, CDR2 SVGAGI. CDR3 DNA sequence: TGTGCCAGCAGTCCGGGAGGGCTCATGGAGACCCAGTACTTC. Translation gives CASSPGGLMETQYF.

The V gene is TRBV4-1, the J gene TRBJ2-3, with D perhaps matching TRBD2 (6 bases). CDR1 is MGHRA and CDR2 is YSYEKL in the germline V gene. With 0 bases removed from V and 2 bases from J, the gap between germline ends came to 12 bases. The CDR3 is 16 residues long. The CDR3 bases are TGCGCCAGCAGCCAAGATAGCGGCGGGATCACAGATACGCAGTATTTT. Translation gives CASSQDSGGITDTQYF.

J is TRBJ2-1 and V is TRBV4-1; TRBD1 might be the D (5 bases). The germline V gene has CDR1 MGHRA and CDR2 YSYEKL. CDR3 length: 15 amino acids. V was pared by 4 bases and J by 2 bases, with 12 bases between. CDR3 loop: CASSRSSQAYNEQFF. Here the CDR3 DNA reads TGCGCCAGCAGCCGGTCCTCACAGGCCTACAATGAGCAGTTCTTC.

The V gene is TRBV29-1, the J gene TRBJ1-1; a possible D gene is TRBD1 (6 bases). The CDR3 length is 14 residues. Germline CDR1 and CDR2: SQVTM and ANQGSEA. The V and J ends lost 4 bases and 3 bases respectively, with 15 bases between them. CDR3 loop: CSVVLTGRDTEAFF. The CDR3 DNA follows: TGCAGCGTTGTTCTAACAGGGAGGGACACTGAAGCTTTCTTT.

This chain connects TRBV9 to TRBJ1-4, with no clear D. V was clipped by 3 bases and J by 8 bases, with 17 bases between them. Germline V gives CDR1 SGDLS, CDR2 YYNGEE. This CDR3 contains 15 residues. This CDR3 reads CASSARGGFEEKLFF. CDR3 bases: TGTGCCAGCAGCGCCCGGGGAGGGTTCGAAGAAAAACTGTTTTTT. The variable domain in full, with the rest retrieved from reference TRBV9 and TRBJ1-4, is DSGVTQTPKHLITATGQRVTLRCSPRSGDLSVYWYQQSLDQGLQFLIQYYNGEERAKGNILERFSAQQFPDLHSELNLSSLELGDSALYFCASSARGGFEEKLFFGSGTQLSVL.

This clone was found once. The rearrangement uses TRBV19 and TRBJ2-5; 8 positions match TRBD2. The junction had 9 bases not matched to a gene; V was cut back by 5 bases and J by 4 bases. The CDR3 sequence is 15 residues long. The germline V gene encodes CDR1 LNHDA and CDR2 SQIVND (reference sequence). The CDR3 sequence is CASSVRGGRGETQYF. The CDR3 DNA follows: TGTGCCAGTAGTGTTCGGGGGGGCCGGGGAGAGACCCAGTACTTC.

This clone has just one count. V usage is TRBV2 and J usage is TRBJ2-1; a possible D gene is TRBD2 (6 bases). Germline CDR1 reads SNHLY; CDR2 reads FYNNEI. The CDR3 is made up of 14 amino acids. Trimming cost V 6 bases and J 4 bases, with 13 bases left between them. The CDR3 loop is CASRRDLIYNEQFF. The CDR3 DNA is TGTGCCAGCAGACGGGACTTGATTTACAATGAGCAGTTCTTC.

The gene calls are TRBV5-1 and TRBJ2-5; D unclear. Germline CDR1 SGHRS, CDR2 YFSETQ. V gave up 4 bases and J gave up 4 bases, with 14 bases separating them. The CDR3 runs to 14 residues. CDR3 DNA: TGCGCCAGCAGCGTATATAGCTCGGGAGAGACCCAGTACTTC. Its protein is CASSVYSSGETQYF.

This clone was counted only a few times. This chain joins TRBV6-1 and TRBJ2-5; TRBD2 matches 7 bases. The V gene's germline CDR1 is MNHNS and CDR2 SASEGT. The CDR3 is 13 amino acids. Trimming cost V 6 bases and J 0 bases; bases outside gene matches: 1. DNA for the CDR3: TGTGCCAGCAGCCTAGCGGACCAAGAGACCCAGTACTTC. Amino acid sequence: CASSLADQETQYF.

The V gene is TRBV15, the J gene TRBJ2-2; D gene ambiguous. Germline CDR1 is LNHNV and CDR2 is YYDKDF (reference sequence). The ends were cut back, 0 bases at V and 13 bases at J, with 12 bases in the middle. This CDR3 has 13 amino acids. The CDR3 loop reads CATSRDPTLRLFF. CDR3 DNA sequence: TGTGCCACCAGCAGAGATCCCACCTTGAGGCTGTTTTTT.

The gene calls are TRBV18 and TRBJ2-5; D gene ambiguous. The CDR3 covers 14 residues. Germline V gene data show CDR1 as KGHSH and CDR2 as LQKENI. The chain's CDR3 is CASRLQSGQETQYF. The CDR3 DNA follows: TGTGCAAGCAGATTACAATCAGGTCAAGAGACCCAGTACTTC.

This chain connects TRBV7-9 to TRBJ2-5, with a tentative D call TRBD1 (6 bases). Trimming cost V 5 bases and J 3 bases, with 10 bases left between them. Germline V gene sequence: CDR1 SEHNR, CDR2 FQNEAQ (reference sequence). This CDR3 is 13 amino acids long. The CDR3 sequence is CASSQTGKETQYF. The CDR3 nucleotides are TGTGCCAGCAGCCAAACAGGGAAAGAGACCCAGTACTTC.

In regard to this clone: This CDR3 is also generated by other DNA sequences in the sample. The genes are TRBV5-1 and TRBJ2-3, with a weak D call TRBD2 (6 bases). The length of the CDR3 is 15 residues. V shed 0 bases and J shed 3 bases, with 11 bases lying between them. Germline-derived CDR1 and CDR2 are SGHRS and YFSETQ. CDR3 sequence (DNA): TGCGCCAGCAGCTTGGGTGGACTACCTACAGATACGCAGTATTTT. Translating gives CASSLGGLPTDTQYF.

The V and J genes are TRBV4-3 and TRBJ2-5; 7 positions match TRBD2. The CDR3 runs 17 residues. Germline lookup yields CDR1 LGHNA and CDR2 YSLEER. The ends lost 0 bases at V and 2 bases at J; junction bases unmatched: 9. This CDR3 is CASSQDTGGGLQETQYF. CDR3 DNA: TGCGCCAGCAGCCAAGATACTGGGGGGGGACTACAAGAGACCCAGTACTTC.

This sequence joins TRBV6-6 and TRBJ1-5; maybe TRBD1 (5 bases). Looked up from germline, CDR1 is MNHNY and CDR2 is SVGAGI (reference sequence). Trimming took 6 bases from V and 7 from J, leaving 22 bases between them. This CDR3 has 16 residues. In DNA form, the CDR3 reads TGTGCCAGCAGATCCTTCGGGACCCTCGGGGGACAGCCCCAGCATTTT. It specifies CASRSFGTLGGQPQHF.

The chain is built from TRBV14 and TRBJ1-3; 7 nucleotides align to TRBD1. The CDR3 consists of 14 residues. V shed 0 bases, J shed 8 bases, and the junction held 4 bases outside the gene matches. CDR1 and CDR2 from the germline V gene are SGHDN and FVKESK. The CDR3 sequence is CASSQDVQGDTIYF. The CDR3 DNA reads as TGTGCCAGCAGCCAAGATGTCCAGGGGGACACCATATATTTT.

The J gene is TRBJ1-1, the V gene TRBV28, with TRBD1 as a possible D gene (5 bases). This CDR3 comprises 13 residues. Trimming pared 6 bases from V and 4 bases from J, leaving 12 bases between. CDR1 and CDR2 (germline): MDHEN, SYDVKM. In DNA, the CDR3 is TGTGCCAGCAGCCGAAGGGGTCCCACTGAAGCTTTCTTT. Translated: CASSRRGPTEAFF.

This clone was found a few times. The gene calls are TRBV5-1 and TRBJ2-2; D is perhaps TRBD2 (6 bases). The germline V gene encodes CDR1 SGHRS and CDR2 YFSETQ. CDR3 length: 15 amino acids. The V gene lost 4 bases and the J gene lost 0 bases, with 10 bases spanning the gap. CDR3 bases: TGCGCCAGCAGCAGGGCGGGGTCGAACACCGGGGAGCTGTTTTTT. Translated, it gives CASSRAGSNTGELFF.

The V call is TRBV19, the J call TRBJ1-1, with D tentatively TRBD1 (5 bases). The germline gives CDR1 LNHDA, CDR2 SQIVND (reference sequence). Trimming stripped 7 bases from V and 1 base from J, with 19 bases between. This CDR3 is 16 amino acids long. The CDR3 DNA sequence: TGTGCCAGTACCCCTCGCACAGGAGTCGGGAACACTGAAGCTTTCTTT. Translating it yields CASTPRTGVGNTEAFF.

The rearrangement joins TRBV7-2 to TRBJ2-2; possibly TRBD1 for D (5 bases). Trimming left V 5 bases short and J 2 bases short, with 15 bases between. The CDR3 consists of 16 residues. Germline V lookup: CDR1 SGHTA, CDR2 FQGNSA. The CDR3 nucleotides are TGTGCCAGCAGCCCCCTAGGTAGGGGTAACACCGGGGAGCTGTTTTTT. The encoded protein is CASSPLGRGNTGELFF.

This chain links TRBV14 with TRBJ1-1; D gene uncertain. The germline gives CDR1 SGHDN, CDR2 FVKESK. The CDR3 is 15 amino acids. V was trimmed by 4 bases and J by 1 base, leaving 13 bases between them. CDR3 region: CASSRGIGGNTEAFF. The DNA of the CDR3 is TGTGCCAGCAGCCGCGGAATCGGAGGGAACACTGAAGCTTTCTTT. The full variable domain, its missing parts supplied by reference TRBV14 and TRBJ1-1, is EAGVTQFPSHSVIEKGQTVTLRCDPISGHDNLYWYRRVMGKEIKFLLHFVKESKQDESGMPNNRFLAERTGGTYSTLKVQPAELEDSGVYFCASSRGIGGNTEAFFGQGTRLTVV.

V usage is TRBV28 and J usage is TRBJ2-7, with TRBD2 matching over 12 bases. Germline V gene lookup returns CDR1 MDHEN and CDR2 SYDVKM. Trimming took 7 bases from V and 2 from J; bases not matched to a gene: 18. This CDR3 spans 19 amino acids. The CDR3 region is CASTARGLGSSGRAYEQYF. For the CDR3, the DNA is TGTGCCAGCACCGCCCGGGGGTTAGGATCTAGCGGGAGGGCCTACGAGCAGTACTTC.